The clone carrying this TCR beta chain was observed a single time. These data come from a study of blood T cell repertoires in COVID-19. The table came from immunoSEQ multiplex PCR; TCRdb's copy has only in-frame clones and leaves some out. The sample consists of a few hundred thousand clones, over 75% of them appearing once. Germline trimming cut 11 bases from V and 10 bases from J; bases unmatched to any gene: 8. This CDR3 comprises 12 residues. Germline CDR1 reads LGHDT; CDR2 reads YNNKEL (reference sequence). The chain employs TRBV3-1 (or the pseudogene TRBV3-2) and TRBJ1-6; TRBD1 matches 7 bases. Sequenced sample: PBMCs or T cells enriched from blood (not recorded which). This TCR was sampled from a woman in her twenties or thirties who had recovered from COVID-19. CDR3 protein: CAVQGSGSPLHF. The CDR3 DNA follows: TGTGCCGTACAGGGGTCGGGATCACCCCTCCACTTT.